Sequencing of this T cell receptor beta chain was carried out in a study of T cells in Graves' hyperthyroidism and ophthalmopathy. Looked up from germline, CDR1 is LNHDA and CDR2 is SQIVND (reference sequence). Trimming removed 5 bases from V and 3 bases from J, with 18 bases in between. The CDR3 is 16 amino acids. What was amplified from RNA transcripts were TCR beta CDR3 regions. With the HTBI primer set, the TCR CDR3 went through a first round of RT-PCR. TCRdb reprocessed the multiplex PCR reads via MiXCR and lists one record per CDR3 protein. The data hold approximately 590,000 distinct CDR3 sequences, with around 16% observed a single time. The study excluded patients with uncontrolled infection, other autoimmune disease, pregnancy or lactation.

Material: blood. The V gene is TRBV19, the J gene TRBJ2-3; D is uncertain. This clonotype originated in a woman in her twenties or thirties with Graves' hyperthyroidism. CDR3: CASSEFRPSRTDTQYF. The CDR3 coding sequence is TGTGCCAGTAGTGAATTCCGCCCTAGTCGAACAGATACGCAGTATTTT.